These T cell receptor beta chains were read from a single sample in a study of blood T cell repertoires in COVID-19. Some clones are missing from TCRdb's copy, which holds only in-frame ones; the method was immunoSEQ multiplex PCR. This sample has about 200,000 clones, with about 83% found just once. The specimen sequenced was PBMCs or T cells enriched from blood (not recorded which). Receptor source: a man aged 35-49 years with acute COVID-19. CDR3s include the opening cysteine and the closing phenylalanine or tryptophan. D genes are given only for firm matches. Clone size is shown for a subset of rows, as once, few, many or a class of expanded clone.

v_call	d_call	cdr3_length	clone_size	j_call	cdr3_nt	cdr3_aa
TRBV19	-	14	-	TRBJ2-5	TGTGCCAGTACCCCCGGGTGGGGGGAAGAGACCCAGTACTTC	CASTPGWGEETQYF
TRBV4-1	-	11	-	TRBJ2-7	TGCGCCAGCGGAGGGGCGGCCGAGCAGTACTTC	CASGGAAEQYF
TRBV7-9	TRBD1	16	-	TRBJ2-1	TGTGCCAGCAGCTTAGGAATGAGACAGGGGGCTGATGAGCAGTTCTTC	CASSLGMRQGADEQFF
TRBV13	-	14	-	TRBJ2-7	TGTGCCAGCAGCCTCCTCCGCGGGCCCCACGAGCAGTACTTC	CASSLLRGPHEQYF
TRBV28	-	14	-	TRBJ1-5	TGTGCCAGCAGGGACTACAGGGAGGGGCAGCCCCAGCATTTT	CASRDYREGQPQHF
TRBV19	TRBD1	13	-	TRBJ2-7	TGTGCCAGTAGTGTCAGACAGGGCTACGAGCAGTACTTC	CASSVRQGYEQYF
TRBV25-1	-	12	-	TRBJ2-1	TGTGCCAGCCTGAGTGAAGAATGGGAGCAGTTCTTC	CASLSEEWEQFF
TRBV7-3	TRBD2	15	-	TRBJ2-1	TGTGCCAGCAGCAGGGGACTAGCGGACCTCAATGAGCAGTTCTTC	CASSRGLADLNEQFF
TRBV12-5	-	12	-	TRBJ2-7	TGTGCTATCTATGTTTGGGCGACCGAACAGTACTTC	CAIYVWATEQYF
TRBV10-3	TRBD1	14	-	TRBJ2-2	TGTGCCATCAGGGGACAGGCGAACACCGGGGAGCTGTTTTTT	CAIRGQANTGELFF
TRBV15	-	16	-	TRBJ2-7	TGTGCCACCAGCAGAGAAAAGAGATACGGGTCCTACGAGCAGTACTTC	CATSREKRYGSYEQYF
TRBV29-1	-	13	-	TRBJ2-5	TGCAGCGTGATTTTGACAGCGCAAGAGACCCAGTACTTC	CSVILTAQETQYF
TRBV19	-	12	few	TRBJ1-5	TGTGCCAGTGGGCCCCAGGGGCAGCCCCAGCATTTT	CASGPQGQPQHF
TRBV7-2	-	13	-	TRBJ1-1	TGTGCCAGCAGCACTTACAGGAACACTGAAGCTTTCTTT	CASSTYRNTEAFF
TRBV5-4	TRBD1	15	-	TRBJ2-5	TGTGCCAGCAGCGAATTCGACAGGGGCTCTGAGACCCAGTACTTC	CASSEFDRGSETQYF
TRBV5-1	-	15	-	TRBJ2-2	TGCGCCAGCAGCTTGGATGGCGGGATCGCCGGGGAGCTGTTTTTT	CASSLDGGIAGELFF
TRBV28	TRBD2	18	-	TRBJ2-2	TGTGCCAGCAGTTCAAAGGGACTATGGGGCTCGAACACCGGGGAGCTGTTTTTT	CASSSKGLWGSNTGELFF
TRBV30	-	13	-	TRBJ1-2	TGTGCCTGGAGACCATCAGGGGCCTATGGCTACACCTTC	CAWRPSGAYGYTF
TRBV6-5	TRBD1	14	once	TRBJ1-1	TGTGCCAGCAGTTACTCCCAGGGGGGAACTGAAGCTTTCTTT	CASSYSQGGTEAFF
TRBV15	TRBD1	15	-	TRBJ1-4	TGTGCCACCAGCAGAGCTACAGGGGGAAGTGAAAAACTGTTTTTT	CATSRATGGSEKLFF
TRBV6-5	-	14	-	TRBJ1-5	TGTGCCAGCAGATTCACGGGGAGCAATCAGCCCCAGCATTTT	CASRFTGSNQPQHF
TRBV6-5	TRBD1	14	-	TRBJ2-7	TGTGCCAGCAGTCCCGGGACAGGGAACTACGAGCAGTACTTC	CASSPGTGNYEQYF
TRBV12-5	-	13	-	TRBJ2-7	TGTGCTAGCGCCACAGGAAATGGCCCCGAGCAGTACTTC	CASATGNGPEQYF
TRBV27	TRBD2	20	-	TRBJ2-5	TGTGCCAGCAGGTTACTAGGTTGGACTAGCGGGATAGGGTACCAAGAGACCCAGTACTTC	CASRLLGWTSGIGYQETQYF
TRBV19	TRBD2	16	-	TRBJ2-1	TGTGCCAGTAGCCCCCCGGTCGGGACTAGCAGGGATGAGCAGTTCTTC	CASSPPVGTSRDEQFF
TRBV5-1	-	16	-	TRBJ2-2	TGCGCCAGCAGCTTGGCCACTAGTCGGAACACCGGGGAGCTGTTTTTT	CASSLATSRNTGELFF
TRBV4-2	-	17	-	TRBJ1-5	TGTGCCAGCAGCCAAGATATCAGGGCGGATAGCAATCAGCCCCAGCATTTT	CASSQDIRADSNQPQHF
TRBV28	TRBD2	17	few	TRBJ2-7	TGTGCCAGCAGGCCTTCAGGACTAGCGGGATCCCCCTACGAGCAGTACTTC	CASRPSGLAGSPYEQYF
TRBV3-1/TRBV3-2	-	14	-	TRBJ2-3	TGTGCCAGCCGGAACGGGGGATCCACAGATACGCAGTATTTT	CASRNGGSTDTQYF
TRBV27	TRBD2	16	-	TRBJ2-1	TGTGCCAGCAGCCCATTAACGGGACTATCTACGCATGAGCAGTTCTTC	CASSPLTGLSTHEQFF
TRBV6-5	TRBD1	14	-	TRBJ1-1	TGTGCCAGCAGTTACTCAGGGGGCTGGACTGAAGCTTTCTTT	CASSYSGGWTEAFF
TRBV30	-	14	-	TRBJ2-2	TGTGCCTGGAGTGTAGGTCCCAGGACCGGGGAGCTGTTTTTT	CAWSVGPRTGELFF
TRBV6-6	TRBD1	13	-	TRBJ1-1	TGTGCCAGCCGCAGGGGGATGAACACTGAAGCTTTCTTT	CASRRGMNTEAFF
TRBV27	-	14	-	TRBJ1-1	TGTGCCAGCAGTGGGGGCGGGGGGGCCACTGAAGCTTTCTTT	CASSGGGGATEAFF
TRBV7-2	-	15	-	TRBJ1-2	TGTGCCAGCAGCTTAAATAACCAGGTTTCAAATGGCTACACCTTC	CASSLNNQVSNGYTF
TRBV6-6	-	12	-	TRBJ1-5	TGTGCCAGCAGCTTACAGGGAAGGCCCCAGCATTTT	CASSLQGRPQHF
TRBV18	TRBD2	15	-	TRBJ2-5	TGTGCCAGCTCACCTCTAGCGGGAGGGCAAGAGACCCAGTACTTC	CASSPLAGGQETQYF
TRBV5-1	-	13	-	TRBJ1-1	TGCGCCAGCAGCCCAAGAGGACAGCGTGAAGCTTTCTTT	CASSPRGQREAFF
TRBV11-1	-	13	-	TRBJ1-2	TGTGCCAGCAGCTTGACAGCCAACTATGGCTACACCTTC	CASSLTANYGYTF
TRBV18	-	15	-	TRBJ1-1	TGTGCCAGCTCACCTTACGCGGGGGGGAATACTGAAGCTTTCTTT	CASSPYAGGNTEAFF
TRBV4-1	-	15	-	TRBJ1-4	TGCGCCACCAACCGGCACCTGACACAAGGTGAAAAACTGTTTTTT	CATNRHLTQGEKLFF
TRBV2	TRBD2	14	-	TRBJ2-7	TGTGCCAGCATCCCGGGACTAGCTCCTTACGAGCAGTACTTC	CASIPGLAPYEQYF
TRBV7-8	-	17	-	TRBJ2-7	TGTGCCAGCAGCCCGAGAAGTAGCGGCCAGGCACTTTACGAGCAGTACTTC	CASSPRSSGQALYEQYF
TRBV6-1	-	13	-	TRBJ2-7	TGTGCCAGCAGTGAAGCGCCAAGGGGCGAGCAGTACTTC	CASSEAPRGEQYF
TRBV2	TRBD1	15	-	TRBJ1-1	TGTGCCAGCAGTGCCTCAGGGGGGATGAACACTGAAGCTTTCTTT	CASSASGGMNTEAFF
TRBV7-2	TRBD1	13	-	TRBJ2-2	TGTGCCAGCGGGCAGGGGGTGACCGGGGAGCTGTTTTTT	CASGQGVTGELFF
TRBV7-6	-	15	few	TRBJ1-3	TGTGCCAGCAGCTTAGGTCCCGTATCTGGAAACACCATATATTTT	CASSLGPVSGNTIYF
TRBV2	-	16	-	TRBJ1-1	TGTGCCAGCAGTGACTGGCGGGGCCCCGGGAACACTGAAGCTTTCTTT	CASSDWRGPGNTEAFF
TRBV7-7	TRBD2	15	-	TRBJ2-1	TGTGCTAGCAGCCCGGGACTAGCGGGAGTGGGTGAGCAGTTCTTC	CASSPGLAGVGEQFF
TRBV7-2	TRBD2	14	-	TRBJ2-7	TGTGCCAGCAGCGCGGGACTAGTCTCAACCGAGCAGTACTTC	CASSAGLVSTEQYF
TRBV9	TRBD1	16	-	TRBJ1-2	TGTGCCAGCAGCTCGAAGCGAACAGGGGGCGACTATGGCTACACCTTC	CASSSKRTGGDYGYTF
TRBV2	TRBD1	14	once	TRBJ1-6	TGTGCCAGCAGACGAACTCAACAGGGGGCGCCCCTCCACTTT	CASRRTQQGAPLHF
TRBV15	TRBD1	14	-	TRBJ2-7	TGTGCCACCAGCAGGAGGACAGGGTCTGGCGAGCAGTACTTC	CATSRRTGSGEQYF
TRBV2	-	14	-	TRBJ2-3	TGTGCCAGCAGTGCAAGGCTAGCCGCAGATACGCAGTATTTT	CASSARLAADTQYF